The 10 T cell receptor beta chains reported below all come from one sample, sequenced in a study of cytomegalovirus exposure and HLA in healthy donors. PCR used 60 Vbeta primers and 13 Jbeta primers. This table comes from immunoSEQ multiplex PCR, and its TCRdb copy is limited to in-frame clones, with some not included. In the table there are tens of thousands of clones, over 65% of which are singletons. The sample was PBMCs. The receptors stem from a woman between 40 and 55 years old in good health and CMV-seropositive.

There are a few counts of this clone. The chain joins TRBV5-6 to TRBJ2-1, with unresolved D. V lost 2 bases, J lost 6 bases, and 15 bases lay in between. The CDR3 totals 15 residues. CDR1 and CDR2 (germline): SGHDT, YYEEEE. The chain's CDR3 is CASSLGEDASNEQFF. CDR3 nucleotides: TGTGCCAGCAGCTTAGGAGAGGATGCAAGCAATGAGCAGTTCTTC.

This clone appeared a single time. The chain joins TRBV27 to TRBJ2-1; D may be TRBD2 (5 bases). The CDR3 sequence is 13 residues long. Germline-derived CDR1 and CDR2 are MNHEY and SMNVEV (reference sequence). Trimming stripped 6 bases from V and 5 bases from J, with 11 bases between. CDR3 amino acids: CASRKAVDNEQFF. The CDR3 region has the DNA TGTGCCAGCAGAAAAGCGGTCGACAATGAGCAGTTCTTC.

This clone was observed a few times. The rearrangement uses TRBV7-3 and TRBJ2-1, with 11 nucleotides matching TRBD2. CDR1 and CDR2 from the germline V gene are SGHTA and FQGTGA. The J segment lost 6 bases and the V segment lost 3 bases, leaving 13 bases of the junction unmatched. The CDR3 sequence is 18 residues long. CDR3 bases: TGTGCCAGCAGCTTCAAACCGCCAGTAGCGGGAGGGGGCAATGAGCAGTTCTTC. The encoded protein is CASSFKPPVAGGGNEQFF.

The table lists this clone with many counts. The chain combines TRBV6-1 with TRBJ2-3; no firm D call. From germline, CDR1 is MNHNS and CDR2 SASEGT. Deletions cut 7 bases from V and 1 base from J, with 15 bases between. This CDR3 is 15 amino acids long. Written as DNA, the CDR3 is TGTGCCAGCAAGGATCAGGCCTGGGGCACAGATACGCAGTATTTT. It specifies CASKDQAWGTDTQYF.

The V gene is TRBV27, the J gene TRBJ2-1; 10 nucleotides agree with TRBD1. With V trimmed by 3 bases and J by 9 bases, 17 bases remained unmatched. The CDR3 runs to 18 residues. Germline V gene lookup returns CDR1 MNHEY and CDR2 SMNVEV (reference sequence). CDR3 amino acids: CASSFPRGIGQGVGEQFF. The CDR3 coding sequence is TGTGCCAGCAGTTTCCCCCGTGGAATAGGACAGGGGGTAGGTGAGCAGTTCTTC.

The V gene is TRBV7-9, the J gene TRBJ2-3; 7 bases line up with TRBD1. This CDR3 has 16 amino acids. J gave up 0 bases and V 5 bases, and 8 bases lay outside the gene matches. The V gene's germline CDR1 is SEHNR and CDR2 FQNEAQ (reference sequence). The CDR3 is CASSDAWDSSTDTQYF. The CDR3 DNA reads as TGTGCCAGCAGCGATGCCTGGGACAGCAGCACAGATACGCAGTATTTT.

The chain couples TRBV28 to TRBJ2-6, with 7 bases fitting TRBD1. V was pared by 3 bases and J by 2 bases, with 7 bases of the junction left unmatched. The CDR3 totals 17 residues. Germline values: CDR1 MDHEN, CDR2 SYDVKM. CDR3 residues: CASSFPEGATGANVLTF. The CDR3 coding sequence is TGTGCCAGCAGTTTCCCAGAGGGGGCAACTGGGGCCAACGTCCTGACTTTC.

The rearrangement joins TRBV7-9 to TRBJ1-5; 7 bases agree with TRBD1. In germline, CDR1 is SEHNR, CDR2 FQNEAQ (reference sequence). This CDR3 is 14 amino acids long. Trimming cost V 5 bases and J 0 bases; bases outside gene matches: 1. CDR3 amino acids: CASSGQASNQPQHF. DNA for the CDR3: TGTGCCAGCAGCGGACAGGCTAGCAATCAGCCCCAGCATTTT.

The V and J genes are TRBV19 and TRBJ2-5; 9 positions match TRBD2. In germline, CDR1 is LNHDA, CDR2 SQIVND (reference sequence). The CDR3 length is 13 residues. The trim removed 5 bases at V and 11 bases at J, leaving 9 bases unmatched. CDR3: CASSYSGSGEQYF. The CDR3 DNA reads as TGTGCCAGTAGTTATAGCGGGAGCGGTGAGCAGTACTTC.

The V and J genes are TRBV27 and TRBJ2-2; tentative D call: TRBD2 (5 bases). CDR1 MNHEY and CDR2 SMNVEV come from the germline V gene (reference sequence). The CDR3 is 13 residues long. Trimming took off 4 bases at V and 7 bases at J, with 10 bases between the two ends. The CDR3 loop reads CASSSGLIGELFF. Written as DNA, the CDR3 is TGTGCCAGCAGTTCCGGACTTATCGGGGAGCTGTTTTTT.